This TCR beta chain stems from a study of T cells in women clearing cervical HPV infection. Study-level background: Blood came at first lesion visit for cases, post-clearance for controls. Study-wide findings and caveats: CIN3+ cases had significantly higher TCR richness than controls; evenness did not differ. Cases and controls were distinguished at AUC about 0.79 by richness and V genes.

Points on this clone: Its antigen remains unidentified. The CDR3 end falls 3 residues outside the read, so it is completed with the germline J gene.

Dot-blot hybridization genotyped cervical HPV amplified with MY09/MY11 PCR. Assay: immunoSEQ multiplex PCR; the TCRdb copy retains only in-frame clones and omits some. Its table lists 48,000 or so clones. V was pared by 5 bases and J by 6 bases, with 12 bases of the junction left unmatched. The CDR3 spans 16 residues. Germline V gene sequence: CDR1 SSHAT, CDR2 FNYEAQ (reference sequence). The receptor's source is a woman between 18 and 70 years old with a cervical HPV16 infection that either progressed to CIN3+ or cleared (not recorded which). Sequenced input: blood buffy coat. The V and J genes are TRBV7-7 and TRBJ2-1; 8 bases line up with TRBD2. CDR3: CASSMYPGLASNEQFF. The sequenced part of the CDR3 DNA is TGTGCCAGCAGCATGTACCCCGGACTAGCATCCAATGAG.